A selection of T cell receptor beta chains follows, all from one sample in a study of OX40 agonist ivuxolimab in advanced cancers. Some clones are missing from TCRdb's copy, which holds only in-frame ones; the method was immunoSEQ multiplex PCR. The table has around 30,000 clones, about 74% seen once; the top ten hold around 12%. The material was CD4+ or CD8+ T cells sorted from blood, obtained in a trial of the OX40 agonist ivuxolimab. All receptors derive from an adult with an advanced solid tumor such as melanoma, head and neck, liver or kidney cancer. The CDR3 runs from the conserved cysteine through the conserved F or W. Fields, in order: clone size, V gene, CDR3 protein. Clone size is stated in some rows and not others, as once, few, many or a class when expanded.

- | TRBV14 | CASSQDRRTGELFF
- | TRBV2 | CASSGPGLNQPQHF
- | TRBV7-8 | CASSLYPNSGANVLTF
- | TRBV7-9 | CASSRGPSTNEKLFF
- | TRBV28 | CASGTYSGGARDTQYF
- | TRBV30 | CAWSVRANTGELFF
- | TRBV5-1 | CASSSRDAGGYTF
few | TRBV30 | CAWSKPRDWERGYTF
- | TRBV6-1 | CASKGQGSSYNEQFF
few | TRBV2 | CASSEVGSNQPQHF
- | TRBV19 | CASSGRVNEKLFF
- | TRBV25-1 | CASSENRGYGYTF
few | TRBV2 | CASSRRDRGILAGELFF
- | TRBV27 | CASSFREGARGYTF